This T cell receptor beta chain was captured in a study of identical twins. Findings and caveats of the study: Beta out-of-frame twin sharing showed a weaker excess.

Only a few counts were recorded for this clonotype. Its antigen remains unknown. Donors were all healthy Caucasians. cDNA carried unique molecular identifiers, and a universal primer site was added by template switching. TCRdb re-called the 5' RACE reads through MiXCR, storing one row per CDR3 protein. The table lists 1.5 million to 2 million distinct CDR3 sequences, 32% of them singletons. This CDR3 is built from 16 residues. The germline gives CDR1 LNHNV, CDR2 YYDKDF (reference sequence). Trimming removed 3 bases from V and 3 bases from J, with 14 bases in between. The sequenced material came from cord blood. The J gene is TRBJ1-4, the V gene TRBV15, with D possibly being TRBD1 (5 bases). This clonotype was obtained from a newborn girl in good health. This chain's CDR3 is CATSSGTATSNEKLFF. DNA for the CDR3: TGTGCCACCAGCAGCGGGACCGCCACTTCTAATGAAAAACTGTTTTTT. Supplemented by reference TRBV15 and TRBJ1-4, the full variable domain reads DAMVIQNPRYQVTQFGKPVTLSCSQTLNHNVMYWYQQKSSQAPKLLFHYYDKDFNNEADTPDNFQSRRPNTSFCFLDIRSPGLGDTAMYLCATSSGTATSNEKLFFGSGTQLSVL.